This is a list of T cell receptor beta chains from one sample in a study of beta chain features in type 1 diabetes. Clones were sequenced by immunoSEQ multiplex PCR, and TCRdb holds only the in-frame ones, with some missing. The sample has tens of thousands of clones; 25% to 35% are singletons. Sequenced sample: stem cell memory CD4+ T cells from blood. These receptors all come from a woman between 18 and 30 years old in good health. CDR3s include the opening cysteine and the closing phenylalanine or tryptophan.

v_gene: TRBV7-2
len: 15
CDR3aa: CASSLQGGNTGELFF

v_gene: TRBV11-1
len: 13
CDR3aa: CASSPETGHEQFF

v_gene: TRBV5-6
len: 15
CDR3aa: CASSPGTTGANVLTF

v_gene: TRBV5-4
len: 16
CDR3aa: CASKRGTGGIQETQYF

v_gene: TRBV18
len: 16
CDR3aa: CASSPPKGQGEETQYF

v_gene: TRBV5-1
len: 16
CDR3aa: CASSRVGAGGYNEQFF

v_gene: TRBV5-8
len: 13
CDR3aa: CASSLDREDEQYF

v_gene: TRBV5-1
len: 12
CDR3aa: CASSFSGLELFF

v_gene: TRBV5-1
len: 15
CDR3aa: CASSLEGLREETQYF

v_gene: TRBV25-1
len: 17
CDR3aa: CASSVQRGGKASYEQYF